These T cell receptor beta chains were read from a single sample in a study of T cells in Graves' hyperthyroidism and ophthalmopathy. MiXCR, run by TCRdb on the multiplex PCR reads, gives a single entry per CDR3 protein. The sample yields 300,000 to 400,000 distinct CDR3 sequences, about 15% seen once. Input material: blood. The receptors stem from a woman between 25 and 40 years old with Graves' hyperthyroidism. The CDR3 runs from the conserved cysteine through the conserved F or W. Each record gives: clone size, J gene, V gene, D gene, CDR3 protein, CDR3 DNA. A D gene is named only where the DNA matches it firmly. Clone size is not always given. Where it is, it says once, few, many or a class for expanded clones.

size: many
J: TRBJ1-1
V: TRBV19
D: .
CDR3: CASSPGTHTEAFF
DNA: TGTGCCAGTAGTCCAGGGACCCACACTGAAGCTTTCTTT

size: many
J: TRBJ2-1
V: TRBV11-2
D: .
CDR3: CASSREGEQFF
DNA: TGTGCCAGCAGCCGCGAGGGTGAGCAGTTCTTC

size: many
J: TRBJ2-3
V: TRBV7-8
D: .
CDR3: CASTNPLYLSTDTQYF
DNA: TGTGCCAGCACCAATCCACTTTACCTTAGCACAGATACGCAGTATTTT

size: many
J: TRBJ2-7
V: TRBV20-1
D: .
CDR3: CSVGRGAPREQYF
DNA: TGCAGTGTAGGCCGGGGGGCGCCCAGGGAGCAGTACTTC

size: many
J: TRBJ2-1
V: TRBV11-2
D: .
CDR3: CASSFPGTEQFF
DNA: TGTGCCAGCAGCTTCCCCGGGACAGAGCAGTTCTTC

size: few
J: TRBJ2-2
V: TRBV3-1
D: .
CDR3: CASSQDGTRLTGELFF
DNA: TGTGCCAGCAGCCAAGATGGGACGAGACTCACCGGGGAGCTGTTTTTT

size: few
J: TRBJ2-7
V: TRBV6-6
D: .
CDR3: CASSYPTGGSPYEQYF
DNA: TGTGCCAGCAGTTACCCAACCGGGGGCAGTCCATACGAGCAGTACTTC

size: .
J: TRBJ2-5
V: TRBV29-1
D: .
CDR3: CSVERQQETQYF
DNA: TGCAGCGTTGAGCGGCAGCAAGAGACCCAGTACTTC

size: .
J: TRBJ2-7
V: TRBV7-2
D: .
CDR3: CASSSIRTAEQYF
DNA: TGTGCCAGCAGCTCCATCAGGACCGCCGAGCAGTACTTC

size: many
J: TRBJ2-5
V: TRBV2
D: .
CDR3: CASSDGGGREETQYF
DNA: TGTGCCAGCAGTGATGGAGGGGGGCGGGAAGAGACCCAGTACTTC

size: .
J: TRBJ2-5
V: TRBV11-2
D: .
CDR3: CASSPLGGSGGTQYF
DNA: TGTGCCAGCAGCCCCCTTGGGGGGAGCGGTGGGACCCAGTACTTC

size: few
J: TRBJ2-2
V: TRBV6-1
D: TRBD2
CDR3: CASSPPSGGGTGELFF
DNA: TGTGCCAGCAGTCCACCGTCGGGGGGGGGCACCGGGGAGCTGTTTTTT

size: many
J: TRBJ1-1
V: TRBV12-3/TRBV12-4
D: .
CDR3: CASSSGRLKRAFF
DNA: TGTGCCAGCAGTTCCGGACGGTTGAAGAGAGCTTTCTTT

size: many
J: TRBJ1-2
V: TRBV7-2
D: .
CDR3: CASSLATGNSGYTF
DNA: TGTGCCAGCAGCTTAGCAACAGGGAACTCTGGCTACACCTTC

size: many
J: TRBJ2-1
V: TRBV11-3
D: TRBD2
CDR3: CASSPGGLNNEQFF
DNA: TGTGCCAGCAGCCCCGGGGGACTAAACAATGAGCAGTTCTTC

size: .
J: TRBJ2-7
V: TRBV25-1
D: TRBD2
CDR3: CASSEYTGGMNEQYF
DNA: TGTGCCAGCAGTGAATATACGGGAGGAATGAACGAGCAGTACTTC

size: many
J: TRBJ2-1
V: TRBV11-3
D: .
CDR3: CASSLDQGALQFF
DNA: TGTGCCAGCAGCTTAGATCAAGGGGCCTTGCAGTTCTTC

size: many
J: TRBJ2-5
V: TRBV20-1
D: .
CDR3: CSAIYSLGETQYF
DNA: TGCAGTGCTATTTACTCTCTCGGGGAGACCCAGTACTTC

size: many
J: TRBJ2-3
V: TRBV12-3/TRBV12-4
D: .
CDR3: CASSPYVGSADTQYF
DNA: TGTGCCAGCAGCCCGTACGTTGGAAGCGCAGATACGCAGTATTTT

size: few
J: TRBJ1-6
V: TRBV2
D: .
CDR3: CASTANSNSPLHF
DNA: TGTGCCAGCACGGCCAATTCGAATTCACCCCTCCACTTT

size: many
J: TRBJ2-1
V: TRBV27
D: .
CDR3: CASSLFPSGGSVGEQFF
DNA: TGTGCCAGCAGTTTATTCCCTAGTGGCGGATCAGTGGGTGAGCAGTTCTTC

size: .
J: TRBJ2-1
V: TRBV7-6
D: .
CDR3: CASSLGGQFGNEQFF
DNA: TGTGCCAGCAGCTTAGGGGGGCAGTTTGGAAATGAGCAGTTCTTC

size: .
J: TRBJ1-4
V: TRBV4-1
D: .
CDR3: CASSQDLRDAWPNEKLFF
DNA: TGCGCCAGCAGCCAAGATCTCAGGGACGCCTGGCCTAATGAAAAACTGTTTTTT

size: few
J: TRBJ2-5
V: TRBV6-2/TRBV6-3
D: .
CDR3: CASGEGEAQYF
DNA: TGTGCCAGCGGGGAAGGGGAGGCCCAGTACTTC

size: .
J: TRBJ2-4
V: TRBV19
D: .
CDR3: CASSMFDAGGRSDIQYF
DNA: TGTGCCAGTAGTATGTTTGATGCCGGGGGGCGCTCGGACATTCAGTACTTC

size: few
J: TRBJ1-1
V: TRBV5-1
D: .
CDR3: CASSLAPGMNTEAFF
DNA: TGCGCCAGCAGCTTGGCCCCAGGGATGAACACTGAAGCTTTCTTT

size: many
J: TRBJ2-7
V: TRBV11-2
D: TRBD2
CDR3: CASSSIAGGAYEQYF
DNA: TGTGCCAGCAGCTCGATAGCGGGGGGGGCCTACGAGCAGTACTTC

size: many
J: TRBJ2-7
V: TRBV2
D: .
CDR3: CASSDRPYEQYF
DNA: TGTGCCAGCAGCGATCGGCCCTACGAGCAGTACTTC

size: few
J: TRBJ2-1
V: TRBV9
D: TRBD2
CDR3: CASSLTSIDEQFF
DNA: TGTGCCAGCAGCTTGACTAGCATCGATGAGCAGTTCTTC

size: many
J: TRBJ1-1
V: TRBV6-5
D: TRBD1
CDR3: CASSYSMGQAIASTEAFF
DNA: TGTGCCAGCAGTTACTCGATGGGACAGGCGATTGCGAGCACTGAAGCTTTCTTT

size: many
J: TRBJ1-2
V: TRBV30
D: .
CDR3: CAWIRLGQGFEKGYTF
DNA: TGTGCCTGGATCCGCTTGGGGCAGGGATTCGAAAAGGGCTACACCTTC

size: many
J: TRBJ2-1
V: TRBV28
D: .
CDR3: CASIRRGFYNEQFF
DNA: TGTGCCAGCATCCGGAGGGGATTCTACAATGAGCAGTTCTTC

size: many
J: TRBJ1-1
V: TRBV6-1
D: .
CDR3: CAIHLGGNTEAFF
DNA: TGTGCCATCCATCTGGGGGGGAACACTGAAGCTTTCTTT

size: .
J: TRBJ2-3
V: TRBV5-1
D: .
CDR3: CASSDTASTDTQYF
DNA: TGCGCCAGCAGCGATACCGCGAGCACAGATACGCAGTATTTT

size: .
J: TRBJ2-7
V: TRBV11-1
D: .
CDR3: CASSSGLAAEQYF
DNA: TGTGCCAGCAGCTCGGGGCTAGCTGCTGAGCAGTACTTC

size: many
J: TRBJ2-3
V: TRBV7-3
D: TRBD1
CDR3: CASSLRRRGSADTQYF
DNA: TGTGCCAGCAGCTTAAGGCGCAGGGGGAGTGCCGATACGCAGTATTTT

size: few
J: TRBJ2-6
V: TRBV29-1
D: .
CDR3: CSVQLSGANVLTF
DNA: TGCAGCGTACAGTTATCCGGGGCCAACGTCCTGACTTTC

size: many
J: TRBJ1-4
V: TRBV24-1
D: TRBD1
CDR3: CATSDGGQGGEKLFF
DNA: TGTGCCACCAGTGATGGGGGACAGGGAGGCGAAAAACTGTTTTTT

size: few
J: TRBJ1-5
V: TRBV6-1
D: .
CDR3: CASSRAGEGQPQHF
DNA: TGTGCCAGCAGCCGGGCAGGGGAAGGTCAGCCCCAGCATTTT